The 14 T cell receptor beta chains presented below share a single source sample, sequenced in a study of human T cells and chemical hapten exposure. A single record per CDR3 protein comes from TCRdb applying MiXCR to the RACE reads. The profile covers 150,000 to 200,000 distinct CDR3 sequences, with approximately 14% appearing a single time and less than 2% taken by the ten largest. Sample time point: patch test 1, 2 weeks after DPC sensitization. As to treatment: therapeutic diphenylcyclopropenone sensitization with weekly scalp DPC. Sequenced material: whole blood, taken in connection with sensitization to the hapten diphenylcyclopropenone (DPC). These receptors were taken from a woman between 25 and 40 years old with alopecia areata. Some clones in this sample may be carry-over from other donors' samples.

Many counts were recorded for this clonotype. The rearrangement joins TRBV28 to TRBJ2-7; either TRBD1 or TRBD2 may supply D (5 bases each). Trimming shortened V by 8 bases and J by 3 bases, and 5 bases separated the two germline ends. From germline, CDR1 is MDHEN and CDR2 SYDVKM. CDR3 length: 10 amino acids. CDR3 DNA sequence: TGTGCCAGCGGGGGCTACGAGCAGTACTTC. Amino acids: CASGGYEQYF.

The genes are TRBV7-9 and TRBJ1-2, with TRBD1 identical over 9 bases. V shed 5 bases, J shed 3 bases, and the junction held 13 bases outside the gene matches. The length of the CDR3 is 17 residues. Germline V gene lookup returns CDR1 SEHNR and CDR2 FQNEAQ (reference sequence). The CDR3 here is CASSKPHRGRRDYGYTF. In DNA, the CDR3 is TGTGCCAGCAGCAAGCCTCACAGGGGGCGCAGAGACTATGGCTACACCTTC.

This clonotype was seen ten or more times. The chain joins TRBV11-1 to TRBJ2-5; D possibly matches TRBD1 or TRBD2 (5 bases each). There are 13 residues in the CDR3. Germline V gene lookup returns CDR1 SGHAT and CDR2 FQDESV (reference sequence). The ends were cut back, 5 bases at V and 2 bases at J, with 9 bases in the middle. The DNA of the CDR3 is TGTGCCAGCAGCGGGACGAAACAAGAGACCCAGTACTTC. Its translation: CASSGTKQETQYF.

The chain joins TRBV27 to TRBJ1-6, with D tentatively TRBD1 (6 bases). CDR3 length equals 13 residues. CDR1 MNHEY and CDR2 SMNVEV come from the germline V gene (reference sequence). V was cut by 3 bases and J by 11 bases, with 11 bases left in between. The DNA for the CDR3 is TGTGCCAGCAGTTTTCTGACAGGTGCACCCCTCCACTTT. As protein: CASSFLTGAPLHF.

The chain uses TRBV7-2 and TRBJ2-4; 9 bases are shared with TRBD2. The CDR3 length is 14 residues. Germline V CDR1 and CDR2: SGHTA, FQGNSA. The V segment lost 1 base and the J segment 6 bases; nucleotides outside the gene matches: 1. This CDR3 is CASSLELAGNIQYF. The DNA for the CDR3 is TGTGCCAGCAGCTTAGAACTAGCGGGAAACATTCAGTACTTC.

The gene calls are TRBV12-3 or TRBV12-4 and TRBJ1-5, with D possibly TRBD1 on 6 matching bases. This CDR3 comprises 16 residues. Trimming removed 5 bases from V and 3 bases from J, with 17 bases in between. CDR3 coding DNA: TGTGCCAGCAGTCCACAAAGACAGGAAGACAATCAGCCCCAGCATTTT. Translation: CASSPQRQEDNQPQHF.

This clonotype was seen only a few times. The CDR3, as DNA: TGCAGCGTGGGGGACAACCAAGAGACCCAGTACTTC. As protein: CSVGDNQETQYF. This chain connects TRBV29-1 to TRBJ2-5; possibly TRBD1 for D (6 bases). The CDR3 length is 12 residues. Trimming removed 6 bases from V and 0 bases from J, with 8 bases in between. Germline assignment: CDR1 SQVTM and CDR2 ANQGSEA.

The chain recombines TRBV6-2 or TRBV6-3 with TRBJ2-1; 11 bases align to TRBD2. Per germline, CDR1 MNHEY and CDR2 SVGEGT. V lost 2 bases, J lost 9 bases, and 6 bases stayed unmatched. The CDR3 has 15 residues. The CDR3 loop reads CASSYRSGRASEQFF. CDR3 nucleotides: TGTGCCAGCAGTTACCGTAGCGGGAGGGCGAGTGAGCAGTTCTTC.

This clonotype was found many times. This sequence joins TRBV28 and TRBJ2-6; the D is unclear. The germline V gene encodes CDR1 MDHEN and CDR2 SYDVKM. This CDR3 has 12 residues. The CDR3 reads CGTQSGANVLTF. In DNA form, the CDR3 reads TGTGGAACTCAGTCCGGGGCCAACGTCCTGACTTTC.

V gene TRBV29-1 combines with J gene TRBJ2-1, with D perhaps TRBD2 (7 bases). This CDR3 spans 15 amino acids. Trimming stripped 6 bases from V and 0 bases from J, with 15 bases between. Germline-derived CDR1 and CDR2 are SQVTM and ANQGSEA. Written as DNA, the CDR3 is TGCAGCGTGGTCAGGGGCGGGAGCTCCTACAATGAGCAGTTCTTC. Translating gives CSVVRGGSSYNEQFF.

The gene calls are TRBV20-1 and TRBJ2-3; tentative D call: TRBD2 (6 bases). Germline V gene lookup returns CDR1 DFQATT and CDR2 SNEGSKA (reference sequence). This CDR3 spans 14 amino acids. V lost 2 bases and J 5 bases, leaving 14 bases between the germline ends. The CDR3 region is CSARTEGLGDTQYF. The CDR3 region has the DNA TGCAGTGCTAGAACGGAGGGCCTGGGAGATACGCAGTATTTT.

The DNA of the CDR3 is TGTGCCAGCAGTTGGGGGTATAGCGGGACCCGCCGGGGTGAGCAGTTCTTC. It specifies CASSWGYSGTRRGEQFF. V gene TRBV6-2 or TRBV6-3 combines with J gene TRBJ2-1; TRBD2 matches 8 bases. Trimming took 4 bases from V and 9 from J; bases not matched to a gene: 17. Looked up from germline, CDR1 is MNHEY and CDR2 is SVGEGT. The CDR3 sequence is 17 residues long.

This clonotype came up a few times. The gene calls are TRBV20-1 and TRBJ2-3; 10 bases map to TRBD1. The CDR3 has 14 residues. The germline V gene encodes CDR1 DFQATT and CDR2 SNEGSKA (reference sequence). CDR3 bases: TGCAGCTTCCGTACCGGGACAGGGGTAGATACGCAGTATTTT. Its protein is CSFRTGTGVDTQYF.

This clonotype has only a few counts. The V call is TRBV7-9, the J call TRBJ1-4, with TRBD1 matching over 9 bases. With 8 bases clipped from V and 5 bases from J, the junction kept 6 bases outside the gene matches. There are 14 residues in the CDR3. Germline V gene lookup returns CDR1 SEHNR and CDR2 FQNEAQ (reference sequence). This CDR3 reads CASGAGTGNEKLFF. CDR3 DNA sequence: TGTGCCAGCGGAGCCGGGACAGGGAATGAAAAACTGTTTTTT.